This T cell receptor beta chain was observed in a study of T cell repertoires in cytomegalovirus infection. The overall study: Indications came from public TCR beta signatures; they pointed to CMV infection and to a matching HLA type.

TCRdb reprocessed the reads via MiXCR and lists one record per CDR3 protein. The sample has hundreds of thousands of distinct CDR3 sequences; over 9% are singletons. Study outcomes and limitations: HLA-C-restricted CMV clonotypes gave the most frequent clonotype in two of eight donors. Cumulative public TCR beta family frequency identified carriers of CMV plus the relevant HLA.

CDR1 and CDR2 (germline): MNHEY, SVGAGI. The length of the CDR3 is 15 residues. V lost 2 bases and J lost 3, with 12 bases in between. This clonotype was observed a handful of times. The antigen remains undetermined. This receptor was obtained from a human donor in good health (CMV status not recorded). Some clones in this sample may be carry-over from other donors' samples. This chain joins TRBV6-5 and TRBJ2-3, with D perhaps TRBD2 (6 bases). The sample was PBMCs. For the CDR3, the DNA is TGTGCCAGCAGTTACGGCGGGAAGAGGACAGATACGCAGTATTTT. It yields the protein CASSYGGKRTDTQYF.